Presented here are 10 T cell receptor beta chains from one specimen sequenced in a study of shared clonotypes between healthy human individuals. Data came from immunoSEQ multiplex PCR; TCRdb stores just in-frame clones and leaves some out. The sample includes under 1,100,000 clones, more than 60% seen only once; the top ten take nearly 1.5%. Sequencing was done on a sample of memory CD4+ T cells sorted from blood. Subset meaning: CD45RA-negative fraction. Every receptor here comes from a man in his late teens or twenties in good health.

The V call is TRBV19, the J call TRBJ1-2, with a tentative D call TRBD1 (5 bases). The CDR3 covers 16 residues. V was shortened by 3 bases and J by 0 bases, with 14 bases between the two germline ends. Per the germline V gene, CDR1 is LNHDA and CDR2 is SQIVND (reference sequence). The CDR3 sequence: CASSIIMAGSNYGYTF. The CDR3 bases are TGTGCCAGTAGTATCATTATGGCAGGGTCTAACTATGGCTACACCTTC. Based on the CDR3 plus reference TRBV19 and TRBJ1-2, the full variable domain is DGGITQSPKYLFRKEGQNVTLSCEQNLNHDAMYWYRQDPGQGLRLIYYSQIVNDFQKGDIAEGYSVSREKKESFPLTVTSAQKNPTAFYLCASSIIMAGSNYGYTFGSGTRLTVV.

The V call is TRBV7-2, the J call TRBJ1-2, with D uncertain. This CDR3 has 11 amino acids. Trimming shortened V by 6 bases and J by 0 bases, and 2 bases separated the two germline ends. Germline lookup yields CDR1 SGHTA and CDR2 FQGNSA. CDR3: CASRANYGYTF. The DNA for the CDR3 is TGTGCCAGCAGGGCTAACTATGGCTACACCTTC. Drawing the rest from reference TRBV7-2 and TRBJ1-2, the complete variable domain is GAGVSQSPSNKVTEKGKDVELRCDPISGHTALYWYRQSLGQGLEFLIYFQGNSAPDKSGLPSDRFSAERTGGSVSTLTIQRTQQEDSAVYLCASRANYGYTFGSGTRLTVV.

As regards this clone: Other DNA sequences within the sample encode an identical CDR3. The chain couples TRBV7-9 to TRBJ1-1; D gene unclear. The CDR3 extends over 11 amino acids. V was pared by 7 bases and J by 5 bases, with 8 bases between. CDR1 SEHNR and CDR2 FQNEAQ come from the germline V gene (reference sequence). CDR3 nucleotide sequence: TGTGCCAGCACCCCGAAGACTGAAGCTTTCTTT. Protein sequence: CASTPKTEAFF.

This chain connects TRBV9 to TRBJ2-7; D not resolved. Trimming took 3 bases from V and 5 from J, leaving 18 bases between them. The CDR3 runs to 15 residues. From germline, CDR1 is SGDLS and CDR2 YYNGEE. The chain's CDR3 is CASSASGEQRHEQYF. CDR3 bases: TGTGCCAGCAGCGCTTCAGGAGAACAAAGACACGAGCAGTACTTC. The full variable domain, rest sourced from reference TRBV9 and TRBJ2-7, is DSGVTQTPKHLITATGQRVTLRCSPRSGDLSVYWYQQSLDQGLQFLIQYYNGEERAKGNILERFSAQQFPDLHSELNLSSLELGDSALYFCASSASGEQRHEQYFGPGTRLTVT.

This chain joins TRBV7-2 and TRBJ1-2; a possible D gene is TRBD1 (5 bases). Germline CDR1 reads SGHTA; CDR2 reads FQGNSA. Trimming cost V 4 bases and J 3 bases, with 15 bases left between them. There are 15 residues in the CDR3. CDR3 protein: CASSSYQGFDYGYTF. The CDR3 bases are TGTGCCAGCAGCTCTTACCAGGGTTTTGACTATGGCTACACCTTC.

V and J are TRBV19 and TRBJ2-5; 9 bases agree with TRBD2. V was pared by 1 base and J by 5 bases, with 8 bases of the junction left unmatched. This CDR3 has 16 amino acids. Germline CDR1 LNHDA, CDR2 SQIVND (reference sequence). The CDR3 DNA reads TGTGCCAGTAGTATAGGGACTAGCGCGCGGGCGGAGACCCAGTACTTC. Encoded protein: CASSIGTSARAETQYF.

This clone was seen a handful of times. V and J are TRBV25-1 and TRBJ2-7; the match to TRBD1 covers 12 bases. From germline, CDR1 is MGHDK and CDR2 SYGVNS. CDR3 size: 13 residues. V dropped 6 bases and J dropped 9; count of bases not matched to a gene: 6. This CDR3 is CASRPGQGAGQYF. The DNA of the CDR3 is TGTGCCAGCAGACCGGGACAGGGGGCTGGGCAGTACTTC.

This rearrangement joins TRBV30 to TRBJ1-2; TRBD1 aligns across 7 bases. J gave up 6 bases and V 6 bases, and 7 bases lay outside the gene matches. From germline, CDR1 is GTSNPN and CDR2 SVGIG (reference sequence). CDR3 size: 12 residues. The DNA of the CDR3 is TGTGCCTGCCAGGGGGGGGCAGATGGCTACACCTTC. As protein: CACQGGADGYTF.

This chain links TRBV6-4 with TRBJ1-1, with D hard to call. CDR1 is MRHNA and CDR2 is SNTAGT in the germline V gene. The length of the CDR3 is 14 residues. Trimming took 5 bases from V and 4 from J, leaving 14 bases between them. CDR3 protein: CASSPSAGLTEAFF. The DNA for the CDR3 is TGTGCCAGCAGTCCATCAGCCGGTCTCACTGAAGCTTTCTTT.

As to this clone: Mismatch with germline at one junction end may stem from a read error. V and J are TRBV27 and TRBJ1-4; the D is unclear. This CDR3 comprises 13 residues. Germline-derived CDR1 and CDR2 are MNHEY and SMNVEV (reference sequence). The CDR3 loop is CASSLSTNEKLFF. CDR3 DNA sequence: TGTGCCAGCAGTTTATCAACCAATGAAAAACTGTTTTTT.